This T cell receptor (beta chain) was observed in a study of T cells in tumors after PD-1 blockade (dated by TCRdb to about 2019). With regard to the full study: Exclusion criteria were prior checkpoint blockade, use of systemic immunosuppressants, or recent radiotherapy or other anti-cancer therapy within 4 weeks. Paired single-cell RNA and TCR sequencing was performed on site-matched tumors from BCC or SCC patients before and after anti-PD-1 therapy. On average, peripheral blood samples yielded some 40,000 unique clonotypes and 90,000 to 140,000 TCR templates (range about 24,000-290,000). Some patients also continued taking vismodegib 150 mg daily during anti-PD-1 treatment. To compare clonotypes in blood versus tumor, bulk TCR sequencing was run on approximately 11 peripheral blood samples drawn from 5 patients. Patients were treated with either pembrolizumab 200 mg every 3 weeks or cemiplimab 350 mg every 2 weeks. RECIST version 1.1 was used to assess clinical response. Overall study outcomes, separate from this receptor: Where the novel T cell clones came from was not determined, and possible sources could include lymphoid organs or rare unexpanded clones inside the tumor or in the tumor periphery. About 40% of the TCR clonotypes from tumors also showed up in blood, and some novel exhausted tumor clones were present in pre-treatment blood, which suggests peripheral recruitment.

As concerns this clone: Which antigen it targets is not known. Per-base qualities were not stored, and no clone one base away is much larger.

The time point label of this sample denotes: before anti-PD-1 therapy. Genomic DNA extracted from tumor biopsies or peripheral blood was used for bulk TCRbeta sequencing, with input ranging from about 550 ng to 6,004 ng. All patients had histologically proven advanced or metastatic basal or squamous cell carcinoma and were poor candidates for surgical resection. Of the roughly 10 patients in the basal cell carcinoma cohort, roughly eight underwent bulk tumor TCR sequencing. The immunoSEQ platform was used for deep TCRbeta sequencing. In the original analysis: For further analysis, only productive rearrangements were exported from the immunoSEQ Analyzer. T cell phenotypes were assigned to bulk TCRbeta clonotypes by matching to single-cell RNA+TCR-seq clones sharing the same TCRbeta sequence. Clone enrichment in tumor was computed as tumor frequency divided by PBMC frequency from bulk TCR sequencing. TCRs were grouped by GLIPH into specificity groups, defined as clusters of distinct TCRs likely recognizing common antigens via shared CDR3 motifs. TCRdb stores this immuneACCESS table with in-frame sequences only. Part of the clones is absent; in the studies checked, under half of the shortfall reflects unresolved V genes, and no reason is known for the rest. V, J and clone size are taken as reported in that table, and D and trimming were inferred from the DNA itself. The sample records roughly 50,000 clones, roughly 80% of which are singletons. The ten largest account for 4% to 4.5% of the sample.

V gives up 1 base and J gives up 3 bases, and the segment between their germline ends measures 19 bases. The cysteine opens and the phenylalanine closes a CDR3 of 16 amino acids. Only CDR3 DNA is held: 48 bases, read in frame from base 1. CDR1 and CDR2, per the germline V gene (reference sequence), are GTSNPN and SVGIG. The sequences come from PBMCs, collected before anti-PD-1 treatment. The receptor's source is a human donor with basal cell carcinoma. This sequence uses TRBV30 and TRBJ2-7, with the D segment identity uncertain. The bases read TGTGCCTGGAGTGGGAAGTCCCTTTCACCTTACTACGAGCAGTACTTC. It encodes CAWSGKSLSPYYEQYF.